These 16 T cell receptor beta chains were all obtained from the same sample, sequenced in a study of blood T cell repertoires in COVID-19. The table came from immunoSEQ multiplex PCR; TCRdb's copy has only in-frame clones and leaves some out. The table lists 120,000 or so clones, 90% of them singletons, with more than 3% in the top ten. Sequences were obtained from peripheral blood. Receptor source: a man aged 50-60 years with active COVID-19.

The chain employs TRBV18 and TRBJ2-1, with TRBD1 identical over 11 bases. With 0 bases clipped from V and 6 bases from J, the junction kept 4 bases outside the gene matches. This CDR3 spans 16 amino acids. Per germline, CDR1 KGHSH and CDR2 LQKENI. The CDR3 DNA is TGTGCCAGCTCACCACCGGACAGGGGGCTGATCAATGAGCAGTTCTTC. The encoded protein is CASSPPDRGLINEQFF.

In this sample, this clone turned up a few times. J is TRBJ1-1 and V is TRBV11-3; D possibly corresponds to TRBD1 (6 bases). Germline CDR1 reads SGHNT; CDR2 reads YENEEA. The CDR3 sequence is 18 residues long. Trimming removed 5 bases at V and 2 bases at J, with 24 bases between. The CDR3 loop is CASSLTDWGTQTNTEAFF. In DNA, the CDR3 is TGTGCCAGCAGCCTAACAGACTGGGGGACACAGACTAACACTGAAGCTTTCTTT.

This chain links TRBV4-1 with TRBJ2-3; possible D gene TRBD2, 6 bases. V lost 0 bases and J 0 bases, leaving 10 bases between the germline ends. Germline V gives CDR1 MGHRA, CDR2 YSYEKL. This CDR3 has 16 residues. The CDR3 spells CASSQDPRGSTDTQYF. The CDR3 coding sequence is TGCGCCAGCAGCCAAGATCCTCGGGGGAGCACAGATACGCAGTATTTT.

This clone was seen a single time. CDR3 sequence reads: CASSSRARETQYF. In nucleotides, the CDR3 is TGTGCCAGCAGCTCCAGAGCCCGGGAAACGCAGTATTTT. V usage is TRBV7-2 and J usage is TRBJ2-3; TRBD2 might be the D (5 bases). In germline, CDR1 is SGHTA, CDR2 FQGNSA. Trimming removed 4 bases from V and 9 bases from J, with 14 bases in between. This CDR3 comprises 13 residues.

The chain carries TRBV3-1 (or the pseudogene TRBV3-2) and TRBJ1-3; perhaps TRBD1 as D (5 bases). Trimming removed 3 bases from V and 0 bases from J, with 12 bases in between. The CDR3 runs 16 residues. Germline V gene data show CDR1 as LGHDT and CDR2 as YNNKEL (reference sequence). The CDR3 loop reads CASSQTALTSGNTIYF. In DNA, the CDR3 is TGTGCCAGCAGCCAGACAGCCCTAACCTCTGGAAACACCATATATTTT.

The count of this clone is one. V gene TRBV29-1 combines with J gene TRBJ2-2; D unresolved. CDR3 size: 14 residues. Trimming stripped 5 bases from V and 4 bases from J, with 14 bases between. In germline, CDR1 is SQVTM, CDR2 ANQGSEA. For the CDR3, the DNA is TGCAGCGTTTTATCCCAGGCCCGCACCGGGGAGCTGTTTTTT. This sequence encodes CSVLSQARTGELFF.

This clone was counted only a few times. V and J are TRBV19 and TRBJ1-1; TRBD1 agrees at 8 bases. Germline V gives CDR1 LNHDA, CDR2 SQIVND (reference sequence). This CDR3 region has 14 residues. The V and J ends lost 1 base and 10 bases, in that order; junction bases with no gene match: 8. The CDR3 region is CASSIGFRTGSAFF. CDR3 nucleotide sequence: TGTGCCAGTAGTATAGGGTTCCGGACAGGGTCAGCTTTCTTT.

This clone was detected once. This chain joins TRBV5-4 and TRBJ2-7; maybe TRBD2 (5 bases). Germline V gene lookup returns CDR1 SGHNT and CDR2 YYREEE (reference sequence). This CDR3 spans 14 amino acids. Trimming cost V 7 bases and J 6 bases, with 20 bases left between them. Here the CDR3 DNA reads TGTGCCAGCCCCCCCCGGGGATGGGGATGCGAGCAGTACTTC. This translates into CASPPRGWGCEQYF.

The chain employs TRBV11-2 and TRBJ1-1; 8 bases are a match to TRBD1. The CDR3 totals 13 residues. The germline V gene has CDR1 SGHAT and CDR2 FQNNGV. Trimming took 5 bases from V and 7 from J; bases not matched to a gene: 6. CDR3 bases: TGTGCCAGCAGCACACCAGGGGGCTTTGAAGCTTTCTTT. As protein: CASSTPGGFEAFF.

J is TRBJ2-3 and V is TRBV10-3, with 8 positions matching TRBD2. Germline V CDR1 and CDR2: ENHRY, SYGVKD. The CDR3 covers 16 residues. Losses at the gene ends were 0 bases for V and 5 bases for J; bases not matched to a gene: 7. CDR3 in DNA: TGTGCCATCAGTGAGTCCCGCACTAGCGGAGGAGATACGCAGTATTTT. This codes for CAISESRTSGGDTQYF.

The chain combines TRBV5-4 with TRBJ2-3; D gene ambiguous. V was shortened by 4 bases and J by 0 bases, with 6 bases between the two germline ends. The CDR3 sequence is 13 residues long. The germline V gene encodes CDR1 SGHNT and CDR2 YYREEE (reference sequence). The chain's CDR3 is CASSPPSTDTQYF. The CDR3 DNA reads as TGTGCCAGCAGCCCCCCGAGCACAGATACGCAGTATTTT.

The chain recombines TRBV3-1 (or the pseudogene TRBV3-2) with TRBJ1-2, with a possible D match to TRBD1 (5 bases). The V gene lost 0 bases and the J gene lost 5 bases, with 7 bases spanning the gap. Germline loops: CDR1 LGHDT, CDR2 YNNKEL (reference sequence). This CDR3 region has 13 residues. CDR3 residues: CASSQDPGYGYTF. CDR3 nucleotides: TGTGCCAGCAGCCAAGATCCAGGGTATGGCTACACCTTC.

The chain has TRBV3-1 (or the pseudogene TRBV3-2) and TRBJ2-5; no firm D call. Between the trimmed V and J ends, which lost 1 base and 5 bases, there was a span of 5 bases. This CDR3 comprises 12 residues. Germline lookup yields CDR1 LGHDT and CDR2 YNNKEL (reference sequence). CDR3: CASSQVQETQYF. The CDR3, as DNA: TGTGCCAGCAGCCAAGTTCAGGAGACCCAGTACTTC.

A few counts support this clone. The rearrangement uses TRBV5-8 and TRBJ1-5; 8 nucleotides line up with TRBD1. From germline, CDR1 is SGHTS and CDR2 YDEGEE. V was pared by 3 bases and J by 7 bases, with 6 bases of the junction left unmatched. The CDR3 sequence is 14 residues long. The CDR3 sequence: CASSSGRGPQPQHF. DNA of the CDR3: TGTGCCAGCAGCTCTGGCAGGGGGCCACAGCCCCAGCATTTT.

This clone was counted once. The chain employs TRBV19 and TRBJ2-7, with 10 bases lining up with TRBD1. The germline CDR1 and CDR2 sequences are LNHDA and SQIVND (reference sequence). There are 14 residues in the CDR3. The trim removed 6 bases at V and 3 bases at J, leaving 5 bases unmatched. CDR3 loop: CASRPTGGGYEQYF. DNA for the CDR3: TGTGCCAGTAGACCGACAGGGGGCGGCTACGAGCAGTACTTC.

The gene calls are TRBV6-5 and TRBJ2-7, with TRBD2 identical over 12 bases. Germline loops: CDR1 MNHEY, CDR2 SVGAGI. The V gene end was trimmed by 9 bases and the J gene end by 3 bases; junction bases not matched to a gene: 9. The CDR3 has 15 amino acids. CDR3 coding DNA: TGTGCCAGTCCTCGGACTAGCGGGGACATCTACGAGCAGTACTTC. This encodes CASPRTSGDIYEQYF.